The clone carrying this T cell receptor (beta chain) was seen a single time. The data were taken from a study of blood T cell repertoires in COVID-19. Germline-derived CDR1 and CDR2 are SGHTA and FQGTGA. The ends were cut back, 6 bases at V and 5 bases at J, with 19 bases in the middle. The CDR3 is made up of 15 amino acids. TCRdb's copy holds only in-frame clones and misses some; the assay was immunoSEQ multiplex PCR. The sample contains about 210,000 clones, approximately 85% of which appear only once. Input material: peripheral blood. This chain joins TRBV7-3 and TRBJ2-5; the D gene is possibly TRBD1 (6 bases). The sequence came from a woman in her 70s with COVID-19, enrolled during active disease. The CDR3 reads CASSPNRNRDETQYF. The CDR3 DNA reads as TGTGCCAGCAGTCCTAACAGGAACAGGGATGAGACCCAGTACTTC.